This TCR beta chain came from a study of T cell repertoires in cytomegalovirus infection. As for the study in general: CMV epitopes in the study were HLA-C-restricted (recently identified) and HLA-B-restricted (well studied).

Via MiXCR, TCRdb re-called the reads, giving one row per CDR3 protein. The data hold more than 250,000 distinct CDR3 sequences, with around 25% observed a single time. Study-wide points: CMV-specific TCR beta clonotypes restricted by HLA-C dominated the ex vivo response.

With respect to this clonotype: Its antigen is unknown.

The sample consisted of cultured PBMCs, taken from culture after CMV antigen stimulation. The receptor was derived from a human donor in good health (CMV status not recorded). Some clones in this sample may be carry-over from other donors' samples.

The CDR3 is CASSLVGQGGYNEQFF. The CDR3 DNA reads TGTGCCAGCAGCTTAGTCGGACAGGGCGGCTACAATGAGCAGTTCTTC. The rearrangement joins TRBV7-2 to TRBJ2-1; 8 nucleotides align to TRBD1. Germline V lookup: CDR1 SGHTA, CDR2 FQGNSA. V was clipped by 1 base and J by 3 bases; unmatched bases: 5. This CDR3 comprises 16 residues.